These 18 T cell receptor beta chains share one sample of origin, sequenced in a study of T cells in Graves' hyperthyroidism and ophthalmopathy. What was amplified from RNA transcripts were TCR beta CDR3 regions. Using the HTBI primer set, a first-round RT-PCR was run on the TCR CDR3. TCRdb redid the calling of the multiplex PCR reads with MiXCR, one entry per CDR3 protein. The profile shows roughly 290,000 distinct CDR3 sequences, approximately 15% of them singletons. The sequencing sample was made of blood. These receptors came from a woman between 35 and 50 years old with Graves' hyperthyroidism.

This clonotype was counted many times. The V and J genes are TRBV9 and TRBJ1-2; 7 bases match TRBD1. The CDR3 has 13 amino acids. V was pared by 7 bases and J by 0 bases, with 3 bases of the junction left unmatched. Germline V lookup: CDR1 SGDLS, CDR2 YYNGEE. DNA of the CDR3: TGTGCCAGCCGGACAGGTCCTAACTATGGCTACACCTTC. Protein sequence: CASRTGPNYGYTF.

This clonotype has a count of ten or more. The chain joins TRBV7-2 to TRBJ2-7, with D perhaps assigned TRBD1 or TRBD2 (5 bases each). CDR1 SGHTA and CDR2 FQGNSA come from the germline V gene. V was trimmed by 8 bases and J by 3 bases, leaving 11 bases between them. The CDR3 is 12 amino acids. This chain's CDR3 is CASSRDRYEQYF. As DNA, the CDR3 is TGTGCCAGCTCCCGGGACCGCTACGAGCAGTACTTC. The full variable domain, in which reference TRBV7-2 and TRBJ2-7 provide the parts outside the CDR3, is GAGVSQSPSNKVTEKGKDVELRCDPISGHTALYWYRQSLGQGLEFLIYFQGNSAPDKSGLPSDRFSAERTGGSVSTLTIQRTQQEDSAVYLCASSRDRYEQYFGPGTRLTVT.

This chain connects TRBV12-3 or TRBV12-4 to TRBJ2-3, with a possible D match to TRBD1 (5 bases). This CDR3 spans 15 amino acids. Trimming cost V 4 bases and J 2 bases, with 13 bases left between them. The CDR3 loop reads CASSWSGSYTDTQYF. DNA for the CDR3: TGTGCCAGCAGTTGGTCAGGGTCCTACACAGATACGCAGTATTTT.

This clonotype was seen repeatedly, ten times or more. The chain recombines TRBV3-1 with TRBJ1-1; D not certain. Germline V gene data show CDR1 as LGHDT and CDR2 as YNNKEL (reference sequence). This CDR3 is 16 amino acids long. The V and J ends lost 0 bases and 0 bases respectively, with 11 bases between them. CDR3 coding DNA: TGTGCCAGCAGCCAAGATCTGGTCAGCCTGAACACTGAAGCTTTCTTT. Its translation is CASSQDLVSLNTEAFF.

This clonotype was found many times. The J gene is TRBJ1-5, the V gene TRBV20-1, with D hard to call. The germline CDR1 and CDR2 sequences are DFQATT and SNEGSKA (reference sequence). The CDR3 contains 13 residues. V lost 3 bases and J 2 bases, leaving 8 bases between the germline ends. CDR3 residues: CSASLRGNQPQHF. Here the CDR3 DNA reads TGCAGTGCTAGCCTACGGGGCAATCAGCCCCAGCATTTT.

There are many counts of this clonotype. The rearrangement joins TRBV28 to TRBJ2-7; D is perhaps TRBD1 (5 bases). CDR3 length equals 11 residues. Trimming pared 6 bases from V and 6 bases from J, leaving 9 bases between. Looked up from germline, CDR1 is MDHEN and CDR2 is SYDVKM. This CDR3 reads CASRGGAEQYF. CDR3 nucleotides: TGTGCCAGCAGGGGTGGGGCCGAGCAGTACTTC.

In this sample, this clonotype turned up many times. The rearrangement uses TRBV11-2 and TRBJ2-7, with 10 bases matching TRBD1. The CDR3 contains 15 residues. V trimming: 5 bases; J trimming: 6 bases; junction bases outside the gene matches: 10. The germline gives CDR1 SGHAT, CDR2 FQNNGV. CDR3 sequence: CASSRTGTGAREQYF. For the CDR3, the DNA is TGTGCCAGCAGCCGTACCGGGACAGGGGCCCGCGAGCAGTACTTC.

This clonotype was recorded many times. V gene TRBV24-1 combines with J gene TRBJ2-1; D perhaps matches TRBD1 (6 bases). The CDR3 loop spans 19 amino acids. Deletions cut 6 bases from V and 1 base from J, with 24 bases between. Germline V gene sequence: CDR1 KGHDR, CDR2 SFDVKD. The CDR3 region is CATSPGQPSFRWSYNEQFF. CDR3 in DNA: TGTGCCACCAGTCCCGGACAGCCAAGTTTTCGTTGGTCCTACAATGAGCAGTTCTTC.

The chain joins TRBV7-9 to TRBJ1-1, with a tentative D call TRBD1 (5 bases). The CDR3 contains 13 residues. V lost 3 bases and J 7 bases, leaving 12 bases between the germline ends. Germline CDR1 and CDR2: SEHNR and FQNEAQ (reference sequence). The CDR3 coding sequence is TGTGCCAGCAGCTTGGACGGGGGAGATGAAGCTTTCTTT. Encoded protein: CASSLDGGDEAFF.

The chain carries TRBV10-1 and TRBJ2-7; the D is unclear. Germline V CDR1 and CDR2: WNHNN, SYGVQD (reference sequence). The CDR3 consists of 15 residues. The V gene lost 0 bases and the J gene lost 2 bases, with 11 bases spanning the gap. The CDR3 DNA sequence: TGCGCCAGCAGTGAGTCCTACGCTGGTACCTACGAGCAGTACTTC. Translating it yields CASSESYAGTYEQYF.

The V and J genes are TRBV3-1 and TRBJ2-2; a weak D match, TRBD1 (5 bases). Looked up from germline, CDR1 is LGHDT and CDR2 is YNNKEL (reference sequence). The germline V and J ends were trimmed by 0 bases and 3 bases, with 11 bases remaining between them. This CDR3 contains 16 residues. The CDR3 is CASSQDLKGYTGELFF. DNA of the CDR3: TGTGCCAGCAGCCAAGATTTAAAGGGGTACACCGGGGAGCTGTTTTTT.

This clonotype appeared many times. The V call is TRBV3-1, the J call TRBJ2-3; D is unclear. The germline CDR1 and CDR2 sequences are LGHDT and YNNKEL (reference sequence). V dropped 3 bases and J dropped 4 bases, with 5 bases sitting between them. This CDR3 spans 12 amino acids. The chain's CDR3 is CASSHAADTQYF. CDR3 nucleotide sequence: TGTGCCAGCAGCCATGCTGCAGATACGCAGTATTTT.

This clonotype came up many times. The chain is built from TRBV27 and TRBJ2-3; unclear D gene. The CDR3 totals 16 residues. From germline, CDR1 is MNHEY and CDR2 SMNVEV (reference sequence). V lost 0 bases to trimming and J lost 0 bases, with 10 bases between them. The CDR3 coding sequence is TGTGCCAGCAGTTTATCGGTAGCAGCTAGCACAGATACGCAGTATTTT. It translates to CASSLSVAASTDTQYF.

This clonotype appeared a few times. The V gene is TRBV2, the J gene TRBJ2-6; D is undetermined. The germline CDR1 and CDR2 sequences are SNHLY and FYNNEI. The CDR3 covers 14 residues. V was pared by 5 bases and J by 0 bases, with 5 bases between. The CDR3 DNA sequence: TGTGCCAGCAGTTACTTCTCTGGGGCCAACGTCCTGACTTTC. Its protein product is CASSYFSGANVLTF.

At least ten counts were recorded for this clonotype. The gene calls are TRBV15 and TRBJ2-5; TRBD2 matches 8 bases. This CDR3 contains 14 residues. V was clipped by 5 bases and J by 2 bases; unmatched bases: 4. Per germline, CDR1 LNHNV and CDR2 YYDKDF (reference sequence). The CDR3 DNA reads TGTGCCACCAGCGTGACTAGCGTACAAGAGACCCAGTACTTC. Its protein is CATSVTSVQETQYF.

This clonotype was counted at least ten times. The V and J genes are TRBV6-1 and TRBJ1-1; D unclear. The CDR3 is 13 amino acids. Germline V gene lookup returns CDR1 MNHNS and CDR2 SASEGT. Between the trimmed V and J ends, which lost 5 bases and 0 bases, there was a span of 7 bases. CDR3 region: CASSKAMNTEAFF. The CDR3 nucleotides are TGTGCCAGCAGTAAGGCCATGAACACTGAAGCTTTCTTT.

This clonotype was counted many times. V usage is TRBV28 and J usage is TRBJ2-7, with 8 bases that match TRBD2. The CDR3 runs 16 residues. V shed 3 bases and J 0 bases; nucleotides not matched to a gene: 7. Germline V CDR1 and CDR2: MDHEN, SYDVKM. The CDR3 reads CASSLRGAEHSYEQYF. In DNA form, the CDR3 reads TGTGCCAGCAGTTTGCGGGGGGCCGAGCACTCCTACGAGCAGTACTTC.

This clonotype was seen repeatedly, ten times or more. The V gene is TRBV20-1, the J gene TRBJ2-1; the match to TRBD1 covers 8 bases. V lost 3 bases, J lost 3 bases, and 4 bases stayed unmatched. The CDR3 runs 14 residues. Germline V gene sequence: CDR1 DFQATT, CDR2 SNEGSKA (reference sequence). The CDR3 sequence is CSARDRVGYNEQFF. In nucleotides, the CDR3 is TGCAGTGCTAGGGACAGGGTTGGCTACAATGAGCAGTTCTTC.